Detailed here is one TCR beta chain. The data belong to a study of T-cell memory formation after mild COVID-19. From the 5' RACE reads, TCRdb called clonotypes with MiXCR, one entry per CDR3 protein. The data show hundreds of thousands of distinct CDR3 sequences, 15% to 20% seen once. The length of the CDR3 is 12 residues. The V gene lost 0 bases and the J gene lost 8 bases, with 7 bases spanning the gap. Germline-derived CDR1 and CDR2 are SGHNT and YENEEA. V is TRBV11-3 and J is TRBJ1-2; D remains unclear. The origin of this receptor is a man between 18 and 35 years old who had mild COVID-19 (a few samples of this study predate the infection). Cell type and time point are not known. Sequencing was done on a sample of PBMCs or a T cell subset sorted from them (not recorded which). CDR3 nucleotides: TGTGCCAGCAGCTTAGATGGAACAGGCTACACCTTC. Translated, it gives CASSLDGTGYTF.